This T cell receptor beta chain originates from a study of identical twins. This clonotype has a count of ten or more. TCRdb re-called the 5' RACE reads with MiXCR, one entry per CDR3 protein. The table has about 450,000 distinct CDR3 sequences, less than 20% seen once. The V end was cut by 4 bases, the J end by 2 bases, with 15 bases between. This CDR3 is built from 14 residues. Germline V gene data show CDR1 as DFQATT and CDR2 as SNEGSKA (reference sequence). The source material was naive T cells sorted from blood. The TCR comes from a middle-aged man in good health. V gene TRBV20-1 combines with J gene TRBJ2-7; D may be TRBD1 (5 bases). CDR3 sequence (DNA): TGCAGTGCTAAGCTAGTAAGGGGAACCTACGAGCAGTACTTC. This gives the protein CSAKLVRGTYEQYF.